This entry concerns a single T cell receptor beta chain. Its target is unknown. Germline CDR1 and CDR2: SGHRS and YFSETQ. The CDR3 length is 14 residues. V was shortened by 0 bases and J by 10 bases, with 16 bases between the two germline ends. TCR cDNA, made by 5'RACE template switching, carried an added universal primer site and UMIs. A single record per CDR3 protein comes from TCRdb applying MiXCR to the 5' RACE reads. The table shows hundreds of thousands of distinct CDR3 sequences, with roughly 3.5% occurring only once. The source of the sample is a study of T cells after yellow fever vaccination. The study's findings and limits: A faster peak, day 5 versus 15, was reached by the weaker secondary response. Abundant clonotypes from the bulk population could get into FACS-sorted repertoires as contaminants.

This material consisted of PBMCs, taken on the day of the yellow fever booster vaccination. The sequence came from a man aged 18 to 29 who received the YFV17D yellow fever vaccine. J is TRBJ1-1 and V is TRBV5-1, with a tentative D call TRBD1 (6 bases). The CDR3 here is CASSLAATGRGAFF. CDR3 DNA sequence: TGCGCCAGCAGCTTGGCCGCGACAGGCCGGGGAGCTTTCTTT.